These 13 T cell receptor beta chains share one sample of origin, sequenced in a study of blood T cell repertoires in COVID-19. This table comes from immunoSEQ multiplex PCR, and its TCRdb copy is limited to in-frame clones, with some not included. In the table there are 210,000 or so clones, approximately 88% of which are singletons. Sequences were obtained from peripheral blood. Receptors were obtained from a man between 35 and 55 years old with acute or convalescent COVID-19.

This chain uses TRBV27 with TRBJ1-2; perhaps TRBD1 as D (5 bases). With 8 bases removed from V and 2 bases from J, the gap between germline ends came to 18 bases. The CDR3 has 15 amino acids. Germline CDR1 MNHEY, CDR2 SMNVEV (reference sequence). The DNA for the CDR3 is TGTGCCAGCTGTGGGGCGGGGAGTTTAAACTATGGCTACACCTTC. It is translated as CASCGAGSLNYGYTF.

The CDR3 loop is CASSLLRGSQETQYF. DNA of the CDR3: TGTGCCAGCAGCTTATTAAGGGGGAGCCAAGAGACCCAGTACTTC. The chain has TRBV7-6 and TRBJ2-5, with a possible D match to TRBD1 (6 bases). The CDR3 runs to 15 residues. Germline V gives CDR1 SGHVS, CDR2 FNYEAQ. The germline V and J ends were trimmed by 2 bases and 1 base, with 11 bases remaining between them.

This chain uses TRBV15 with TRBJ1-5; unclear D gene. Germline CDR1 and CDR2: LNHNV and YYDKDF (reference sequence). V shed 1 base and J shed 3 bases, with 16 bases lying between them. This CDR3 has 17 amino acids. This CDR3 is CATSRAGIGRANQPQHF. CDR3 nucleotide sequence: TGTGCCACCAGCAGAGCCGGGATCGGGAGGGCCAATCAGCCCCAGCATTTT.

The chain joins TRBV6-2 or TRBV6-3 to TRBJ2-5; TRBD1 aligns across 10 bases. V gave up 2 bases and J gave up 3 bases; unmatched junction bases: 9. The CDR3 sequence is 17 residues long. Germline V gene sequence: CDR1 MNHEY, CDR2 SVGEGT. The CDR3 DNA follows: TGTGCCAGCAGTTACGGTATGACAGGGGGCCCCGAAGAGACCCAGTACTTC. It codes for CASSYGMTGGPEETQYF.

This chain uses TRBV3-1 (or the pseudogene TRBV3-2) with TRBJ2-5; 12 bases are shared with TRBD2. Germline V gene lookup returns CDR1 LGHDT and CDR2 YNNKEL (reference sequence). The V and J ends lost 4 bases and 5 bases, in that order; junction bases with no gene match: 14. The CDR3 spans 18 residues. The CDR3 bases are TGTGCCAGCAGCCGGGAACCTAGCGGGGGGGCCGTCCGGGAGACCCAGTACTTC. As protein: CASSREPSGGAVRETQYF.

The V call is TRBV3-1 (or the pseudogene TRBV3-2), the J call TRBJ2-5, with 8 bases lining up with TRBD1. Germline CDR1 reads LGHDT; CDR2 reads YNNKEL (reference sequence). This CDR3 is built from 14 residues. V dropped 4 bases and J dropped 5; count of bases not matched to a gene: 6. CDR3 sequence: CASSPRGQGETQYF. For the CDR3, the DNA is TGTGCCAGCAGCCCCAGGGGGCAGGGTGAGACCCAGTACTTC.

The chain joins TRBV9 to TRBJ2-7, with 11 bases that match TRBD1. The CDR3 length is 14 residues. Per germline, CDR1 SGDLS and CDR2 YYNGEE. With 4 bases clipped from V and 4 bases from J, the junction kept 4 bases outside the gene matches. The CDR3 DNA follows: TGTGCCAGCAGCACCGGGACAGGGGGGTACGAGCAGTACTTC. Protein sequence: CASSTGTGGYEQYF.

In nucleotides, the CDR3 is TGCGCCAGCAGCTTCAGGGCTCTCCAGAACACCGGGGAGCTGTTTTTT. Translated: CASSFRALQNTGELFF. The chain employs TRBV5-1 and TRBJ2-2, with a weak D call TRBD1 (5 bases). The CDR3 runs 16 residues. The V end lost 2 bases, the J end lost 1 base, and 12 bases lay between the germline ends. CDR1 and CDR2 (germline): SGHRS, YFSETQ.

With respect to this clone: The sample carries other DNA sequences with the same CDR3. J is TRBJ2-7 and V is TRBV12-3 or TRBV12-4; TRBD1 aligns across 7 bases. The V and J ends lost 6 bases and 1 base, in that order; junction bases with no gene match: 3. The CDR3 consists of 13 residues. CDR3 loop: CASRPTGSYEQYF. The CDR3 nucleotides read TGTGCCAGCAGGCCGACAGGGTCCTACGAGCAGTACTTC.

The chain links TRBV7-2 to TRBJ2-5; TRBD2 aligns across 15 bases. The junction had 2 bases not matched to a gene; V was cut back by 4 bases and J by 5 bases. The germline gives CDR1 SGHTA, CDR2 FQGNSA. The CDR3 length is 15 residues. CDR3 DNA: TGTGCCAGCAGCTGGGGACTAGCGGGGGGTGAGACCCAGTACTTC. This gives the protein CASSWGLAGGETQYF.

The gene calls are TRBV19 and TRBJ1-5, with a weak D call TRBD1 (5 bases). Trimming took 5 bases from V and 3 from J, leaving 11 bases between them. CDR3 length: 14 residues. Germline-derived CDR1 and CDR2 are LNHDA and SQIVND (reference sequence). The CDR3 here is CASSRQGVNQPQHF. CDR3 sequence (DNA): TGTGCCAGTAGTCGGCAGGGTGTCAATCAGCCCCAGCATTTT.

This chain joins TRBV5-1 and TRBJ1-2, with a tentative D call TRBD1 (5 bases). V was clipped by 2 bases and J by 0 bases, with 17 bases between them. CDR3 length: 17 residues. CDR1 and CDR2 (germline): SGHRS, YFSETQ. Here the CDR3 DNA reads TGCGCCAGCAGCTTAAGGACACCAGCGATTTCTAACTATGGCTACACCTTC. Residues: CASSLRTPAISNYGYTF.

This clone was recorded once. The rearrangement links TRBV7-6 to TRBJ2-7, with 8 bases matching TRBD2. V dropped 5 bases and J dropped 1; count of bases not matched to a gene: 10. The length of the CDR3 is 16 residues. The germline CDR1 and CDR2 sequences are SGHVS and FNYEAQ. The CDR3: CASSPSGGALSYEQYF. CDR3 DNA: TGTGCCAGCAGCCCATCGGGGGGGGCCTTATCCTACGAGCAGTACTTC.